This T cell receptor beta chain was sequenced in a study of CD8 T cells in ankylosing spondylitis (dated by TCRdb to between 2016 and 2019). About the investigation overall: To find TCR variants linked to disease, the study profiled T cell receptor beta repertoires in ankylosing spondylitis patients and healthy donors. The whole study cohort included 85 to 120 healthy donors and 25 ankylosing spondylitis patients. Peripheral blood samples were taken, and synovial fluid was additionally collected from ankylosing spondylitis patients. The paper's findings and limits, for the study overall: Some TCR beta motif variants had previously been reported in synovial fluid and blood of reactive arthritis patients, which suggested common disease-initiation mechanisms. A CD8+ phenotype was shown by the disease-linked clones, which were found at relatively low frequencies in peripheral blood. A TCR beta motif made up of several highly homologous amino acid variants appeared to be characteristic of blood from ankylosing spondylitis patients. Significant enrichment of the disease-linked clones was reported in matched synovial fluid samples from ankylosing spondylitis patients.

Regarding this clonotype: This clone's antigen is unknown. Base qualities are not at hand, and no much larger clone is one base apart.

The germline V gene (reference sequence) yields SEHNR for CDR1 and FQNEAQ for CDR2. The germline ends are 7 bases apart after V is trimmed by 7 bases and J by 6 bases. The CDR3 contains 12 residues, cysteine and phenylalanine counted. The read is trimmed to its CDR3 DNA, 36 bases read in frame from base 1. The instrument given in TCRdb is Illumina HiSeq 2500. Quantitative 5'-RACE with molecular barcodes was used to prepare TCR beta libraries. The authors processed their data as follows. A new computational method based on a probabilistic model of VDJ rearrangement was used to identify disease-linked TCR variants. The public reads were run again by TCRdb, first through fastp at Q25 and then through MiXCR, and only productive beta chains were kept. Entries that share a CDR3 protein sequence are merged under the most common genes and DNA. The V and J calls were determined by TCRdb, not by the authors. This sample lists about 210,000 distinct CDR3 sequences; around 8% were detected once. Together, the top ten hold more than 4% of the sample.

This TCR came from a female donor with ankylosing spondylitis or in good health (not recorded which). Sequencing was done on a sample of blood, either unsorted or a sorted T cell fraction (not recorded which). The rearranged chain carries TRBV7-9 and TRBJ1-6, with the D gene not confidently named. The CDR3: CASNGPNSPLHF. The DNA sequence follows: TGTGCCAGCAACGGGCCTAATTCACCCCTCCACTTT.